This T cell receptor beta chain was captured by sequencing in a study of blood T cell repertoires in COVID-19 (dated by TCRdb to the early 2020s). Regarding the complete study: The collaborator samples originated in the United States, Italy and Spain and spanned the acute and convalescent phases of COVID-19. The prospective study material was composed of cDNA or gDNA derived from T cells, B-cell-depleted T cells, or PBMCs. Deeply sampled blood TCRbeta repertoires from subjects exposed to, actively infected with, or recovered from COVID-19 were included in the dataset. The repertoires were made available in a free public database intended to serve as a resource for research on the immune response to SARS-CoV-2. Samples came from the ongoing ImmuneRACE study (first 160 participants) plus 1,254 subjects from 6 global collaborators. Nearly every sample came with metadata listing a de-identified subject ID, COVID-19 status, age in years and sex. Where available, HLA class I and class II types were taken from metadata supplied by the sample provider and were not determined by assay-based typing. General findings and caveats noted by the study authors: The amount of clinical and demographic metadata varied by source and participant and was provided uncurated.

The immunoSEQ Assay, a bias-controlled multiplex PCR, was used to amplify TCRbeta CDR3 regions from genomic DNA. The paper's data handling went like this. Within the assay, amplification of reference gene primers was used to estimate how many nucleated cells each sample contained. Sequence reads were collapsed and filtered to measure the absolute abundance of every unique TCRbeta CDR3 rearrangement. For each sample, productive Simpson clonality was calculated as the square root of Simpson's diversity index across productive rearrangements. The source is immuneACCESS, and TCRdb retained only in-frame sequences with V and J called. Part of the clones is not carried over; for the studies checked, unresolved V genes explain less than half of this, and the remainder is unexplained. V and J calls and clone size come straight from that table; D and trimming were deduced from the DNA. The sample table holds fewer than 300,000 clones, of which roughly 89% were seen once. The ten largest clonotypes hold about 9.3% of the sample.

Note on this clone: Its antigen has not been determined. No much larger clone exists at a distance of one base, and base qualities are not known.

Enrolling through a virtual design, the prospective study's participants ranged in age from roughly 18 to 89 years and lived across roughly 24 United States geographic areas. In the prospective study, cohorts were assigned on the basis of participant-reported clinical history obtained from a screening survey and a study questionnaire. Recovered participants in ImmuneRACE Cohort 3 were defined by two consecutive negative NP/OP PCR tests, clearance by a healthcare professional, or resolution of symptoms. In the prospective study, mobile phlebotomists collected whole blood, serum and a nasopharyngeal or oropharyngeal swab from each participant. Over an approximately 2-month period, participants in the prospective study had the option of providing additional blood draws and questionnaires. Before DNA extraction, prospective study blood samples were shipped either frozen or at room temperature. The CDR3 contains 13 residues, cysteine and phenylalanine counted. Of all the DNA, just the CDR3 is kept, 39 bases in frame from base 1. Reading the germline V gene gives CDR1 SGHDT and CDR2 YYEEEE. V and J are trimmed by 3 bases and 2 bases, and the gene matches miss 1 base of the junction.

Sequenced input: PBMCs or T cells enriched from blood (not recorded which). This receptor chain uses TRBV5-6 and TRBJ2-5, with 7 middle bases fitting TRBD1. The TCR originated in a man aged 35-49 years who had recovered from COVID-19. The DNA is as follows: TGTGCCAGCAGCTGGGACAGTCAAGAGACCCAGTACTTC. This sequence encodes CASSWDSQETQYF.